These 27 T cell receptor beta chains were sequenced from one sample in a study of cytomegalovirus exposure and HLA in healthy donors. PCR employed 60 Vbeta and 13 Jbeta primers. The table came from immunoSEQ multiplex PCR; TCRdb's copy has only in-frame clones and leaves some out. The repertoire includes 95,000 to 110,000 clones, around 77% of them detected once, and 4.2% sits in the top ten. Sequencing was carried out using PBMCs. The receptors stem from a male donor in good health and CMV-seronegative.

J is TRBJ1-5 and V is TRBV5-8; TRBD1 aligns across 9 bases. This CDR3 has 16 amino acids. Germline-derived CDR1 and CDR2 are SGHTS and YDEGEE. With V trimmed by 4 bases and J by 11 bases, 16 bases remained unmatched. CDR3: CASSTRWTGERLSQHF. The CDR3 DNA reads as TGTGCCAGCAGCACCCGGTGGACAGGGGAACGGCTATCCCAGCATTTT.

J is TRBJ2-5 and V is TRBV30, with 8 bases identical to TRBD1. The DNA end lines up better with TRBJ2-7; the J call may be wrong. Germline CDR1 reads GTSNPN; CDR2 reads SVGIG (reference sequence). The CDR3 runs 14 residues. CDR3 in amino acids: CAYSRGLHGFEQYF. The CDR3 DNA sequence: TGTGCCTACAGCAGGGGGCTTCACGGCTTCGAGCAGTACTTC.

The CDR3 sequence is CSVGSDEQFF. CDR3 in DNA: TGCAGCGTCGGGTCCGATGAGCAGTTCTTC. The V call is TRBV29-1, the J call TRBJ2-1; no firm D call. CDR1 and CDR2 from the germline V gene are SQVTM and ANQGSEA. Trimming shortened V by 6 bases and J by 8 bases, and 8 bases separated the two germline ends. The CDR3 is 10 residues long.

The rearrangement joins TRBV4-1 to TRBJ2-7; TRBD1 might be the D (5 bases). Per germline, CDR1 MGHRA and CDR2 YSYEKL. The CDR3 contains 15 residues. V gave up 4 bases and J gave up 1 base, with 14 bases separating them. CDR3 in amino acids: CASSPTLGASYEQYF. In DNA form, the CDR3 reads TGCGCCAGCAGCCCGACCCTAGGGGCTTCCTACGAGCAGTACTTC.

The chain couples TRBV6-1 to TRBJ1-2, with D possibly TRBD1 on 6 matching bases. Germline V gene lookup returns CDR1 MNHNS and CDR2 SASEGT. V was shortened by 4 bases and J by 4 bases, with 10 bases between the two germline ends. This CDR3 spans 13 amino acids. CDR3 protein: CASSAQGSYGYTF. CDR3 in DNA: TGTGCCAGCAGTGCACAGGGAAGCTATGGCTACACCTTC.

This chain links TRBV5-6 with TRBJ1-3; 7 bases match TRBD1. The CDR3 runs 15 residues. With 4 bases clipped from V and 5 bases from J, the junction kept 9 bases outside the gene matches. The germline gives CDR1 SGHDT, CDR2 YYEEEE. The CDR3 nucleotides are TGTGCCAGCAGCCCCACCGGGACAGCTAGAAACACCATATATTTT. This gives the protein CASSPTGTARNTIYF.

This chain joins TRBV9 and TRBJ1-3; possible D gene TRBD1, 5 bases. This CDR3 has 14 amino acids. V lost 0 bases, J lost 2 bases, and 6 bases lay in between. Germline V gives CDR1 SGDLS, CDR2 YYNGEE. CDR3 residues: CASSVGTTGNTIYF. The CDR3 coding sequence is TGTGCCAGCAGCGTAGGGACAACTGGAAACACCATATATTTT.

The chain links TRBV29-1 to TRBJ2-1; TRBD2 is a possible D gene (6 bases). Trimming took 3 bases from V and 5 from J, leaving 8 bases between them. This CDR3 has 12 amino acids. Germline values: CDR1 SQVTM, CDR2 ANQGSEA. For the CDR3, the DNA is TGCAGCGTTGATCGGGGGAACAATGAGCAGTTCTTC. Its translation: CSVDRGNNEQFF.

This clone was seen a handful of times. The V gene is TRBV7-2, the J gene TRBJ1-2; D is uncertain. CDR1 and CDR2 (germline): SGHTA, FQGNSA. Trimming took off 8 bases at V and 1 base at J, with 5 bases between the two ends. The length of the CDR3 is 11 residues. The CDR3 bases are TGTGCCAGCGGGAGTAACTATGGCTACACCTTC. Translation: CASGSNYGYTF.

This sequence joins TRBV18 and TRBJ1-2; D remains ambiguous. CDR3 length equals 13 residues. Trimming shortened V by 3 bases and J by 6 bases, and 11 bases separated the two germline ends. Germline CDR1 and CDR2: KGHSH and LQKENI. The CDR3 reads CASSPGVTDGYTF. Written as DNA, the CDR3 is TGTGCCAGCTCACCCGGGGTCACCGATGGCTACACCTTC. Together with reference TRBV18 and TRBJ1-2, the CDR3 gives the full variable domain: NAGVMQNPRHLVRRRGQEARLRCSPMKGHSHVYWYRQLPEEGLKFMVYLQKENIIDESGMPKERFSAEFPKEGPSILRIQQVVRGDSAAYFCASSPGVTDGYTFGSGTRLTVV.

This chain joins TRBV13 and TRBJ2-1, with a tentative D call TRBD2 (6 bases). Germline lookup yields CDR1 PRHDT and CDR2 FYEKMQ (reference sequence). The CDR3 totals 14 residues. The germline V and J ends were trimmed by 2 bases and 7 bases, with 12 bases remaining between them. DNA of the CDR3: TGTGCCAGCAGCTTATCCGGGAGTAGGAATGAGCAGTTCTTC. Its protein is CASSLSGSRNEQFF. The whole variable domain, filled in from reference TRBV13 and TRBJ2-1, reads AAGVIQSPRHLIKEKRETATLKCYPIPRHDTVYWYQQGPGQDPQFLISFYEKMQSDKGSIPDRFSAQQFSDYHSELNMSSLELGDSALYFCASSLSGSRNEQFFGPGTRLTVL.

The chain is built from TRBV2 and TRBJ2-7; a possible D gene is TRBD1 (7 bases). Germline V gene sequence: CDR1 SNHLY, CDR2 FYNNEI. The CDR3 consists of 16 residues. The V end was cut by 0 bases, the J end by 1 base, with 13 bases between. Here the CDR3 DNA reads TGTGCCAGCAGTGAAGCGCGCTCAGGGGGGTCCTACGAGCAGTACTTC. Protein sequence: CASSEARSGGSYEQYF.

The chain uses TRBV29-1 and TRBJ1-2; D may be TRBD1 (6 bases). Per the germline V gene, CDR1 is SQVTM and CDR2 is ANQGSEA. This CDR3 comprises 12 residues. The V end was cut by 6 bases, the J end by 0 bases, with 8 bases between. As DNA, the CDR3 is TGCAGCGTGGGACACGCTAACTATGGCTACACCTTC. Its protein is CSVGHANYGYTF.

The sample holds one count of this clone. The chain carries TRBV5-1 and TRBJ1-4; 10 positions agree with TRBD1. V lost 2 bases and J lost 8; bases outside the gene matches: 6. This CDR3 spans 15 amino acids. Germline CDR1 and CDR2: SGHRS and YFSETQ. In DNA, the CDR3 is TGCGCCAGCAGCTTCTCCGGGACAGGGGCGGAAAAACTGTTTTTT. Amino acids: CASSFSGTGAEKLFF.

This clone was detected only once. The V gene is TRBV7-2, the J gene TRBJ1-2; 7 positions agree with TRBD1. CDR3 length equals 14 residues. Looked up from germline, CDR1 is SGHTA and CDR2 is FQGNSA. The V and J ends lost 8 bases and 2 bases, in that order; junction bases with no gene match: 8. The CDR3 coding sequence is TGTGCCAGCGTTGCTGACAGGGAAAACTATGGCTACACCTTC. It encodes CASVADRENYGYTF.

The CDR3 is CASSLASVGLAFYEQYF. CDR3 nucleotide sequence: TGCGCCAGCAGCTTGGCCTCCGTGGGACTAGCATTCTACGAGCAGTACTTC. V gene TRBV5-1 combines with J gene TRBJ2-5, with TRBD2 matching over 9 bases. The DNA end is more similar to TRBJ2-7, so the J call may be wrong. Germline V gene lookup returns CDR1 SGHRS and CDR2 YFSETQ. This CDR3 has 17 residues.

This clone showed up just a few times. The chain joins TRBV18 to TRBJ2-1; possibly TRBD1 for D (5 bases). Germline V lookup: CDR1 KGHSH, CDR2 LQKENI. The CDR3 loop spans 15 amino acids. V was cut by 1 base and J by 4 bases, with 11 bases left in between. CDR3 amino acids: CASSPLQGSYNEQFF. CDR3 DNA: TGTGCCAGCTCACCACTGCAGGGTAGTTACAATGAGCAGTTCTTC. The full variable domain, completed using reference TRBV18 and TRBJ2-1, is NAGVMQNPRHLVRRRGQEARLRCSPMKGHSHVYWYRQLPEEGLKFMVYLQKENIIDESGMPKERFSAEFPKEGPSILRIQQVVRGDSAAYFCASSPLQGSYNEQFFGPGTRLTVL.

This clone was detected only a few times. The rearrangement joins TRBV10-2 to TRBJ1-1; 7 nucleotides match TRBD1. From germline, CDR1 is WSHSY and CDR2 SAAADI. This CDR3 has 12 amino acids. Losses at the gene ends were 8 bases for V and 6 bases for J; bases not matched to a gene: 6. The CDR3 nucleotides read TGCGCCAGCGCGACAGGGATGGCTGAAGCTTTCTTT. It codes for CASATGMAEAFF.

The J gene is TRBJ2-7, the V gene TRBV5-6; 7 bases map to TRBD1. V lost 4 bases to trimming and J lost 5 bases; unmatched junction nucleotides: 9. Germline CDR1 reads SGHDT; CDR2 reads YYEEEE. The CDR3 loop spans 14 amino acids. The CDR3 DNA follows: TGTGCCAGCAGCCCCGGACAGGCCCCGGACGAGCAGTACTTC. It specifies CASSPGQAPDEQYF.

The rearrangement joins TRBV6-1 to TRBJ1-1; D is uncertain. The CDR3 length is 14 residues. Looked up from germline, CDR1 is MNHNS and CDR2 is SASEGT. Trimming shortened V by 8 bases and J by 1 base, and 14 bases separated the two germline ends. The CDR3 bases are TGTGCCAGCCGGAGATTCGCTCAGAACACTGAAGCTTTCTTT. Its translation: CASRRFAQNTEAFF.

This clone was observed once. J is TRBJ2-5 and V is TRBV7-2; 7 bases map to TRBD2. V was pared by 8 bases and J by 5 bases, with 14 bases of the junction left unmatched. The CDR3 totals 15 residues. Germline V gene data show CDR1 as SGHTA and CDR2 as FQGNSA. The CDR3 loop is CASSSSGGGWETQYF. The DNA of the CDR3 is TGTGCCAGCTCCTCCAGTGGCGGGGGTTGGGAGACCCAGTACTTC.

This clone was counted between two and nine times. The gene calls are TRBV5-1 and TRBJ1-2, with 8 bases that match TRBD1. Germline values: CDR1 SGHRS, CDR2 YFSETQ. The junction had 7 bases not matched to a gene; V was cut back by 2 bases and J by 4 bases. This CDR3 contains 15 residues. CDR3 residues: CASSFQTGEGYGYTF. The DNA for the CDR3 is TGCGCCAGCAGCTTCCAGACAGGGGAGGGCTATGGCTACACCTTC.

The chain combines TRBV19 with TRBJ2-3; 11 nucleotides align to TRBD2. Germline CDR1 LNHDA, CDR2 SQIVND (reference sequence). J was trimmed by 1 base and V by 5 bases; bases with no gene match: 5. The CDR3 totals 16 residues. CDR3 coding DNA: TGTGCCAGTAGTGCACTACTAGCGGGAGGCACAGATACGCAGTATTTT. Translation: CASSALLAGGTDTQYF.

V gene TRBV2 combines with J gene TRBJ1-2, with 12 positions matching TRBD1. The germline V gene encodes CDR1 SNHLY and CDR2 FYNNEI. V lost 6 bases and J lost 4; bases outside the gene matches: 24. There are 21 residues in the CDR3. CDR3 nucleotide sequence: TGTGCCAGCAGGGGATCCTTCGTTAGGGACAGGGGGCTAACTTCCCTCTATGGCTACACCTTC. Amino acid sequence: CASRGSFVRDRGLTSLYGYTF.

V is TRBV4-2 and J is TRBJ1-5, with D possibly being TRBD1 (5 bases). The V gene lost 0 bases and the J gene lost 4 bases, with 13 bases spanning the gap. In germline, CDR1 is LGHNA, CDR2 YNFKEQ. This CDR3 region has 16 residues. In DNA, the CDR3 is TGTGCCAGCAGCCAAGATTTGTTAGGGGCTAATCAGCCCCAGCATTTT. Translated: CASSQDLLGANQPQHF.

The CDR3 sequence is CASPPGRDRGRTEAFF. Written as DNA, the CDR3 is TGTGCCAGCCCTCCCGGTCGCGACAGGGGGCGGACTGAAGCTTTCTTT. The chain couples TRBV28 to TRBJ1-1, with 10 bases aligning to TRBD1. CDR3 length: 16 residues. The germline gives CDR1 MDHEN, CDR2 SYDVKM. V was pared by 8 bases and J by 5 bases, with 14 bases of the junction left unmatched.

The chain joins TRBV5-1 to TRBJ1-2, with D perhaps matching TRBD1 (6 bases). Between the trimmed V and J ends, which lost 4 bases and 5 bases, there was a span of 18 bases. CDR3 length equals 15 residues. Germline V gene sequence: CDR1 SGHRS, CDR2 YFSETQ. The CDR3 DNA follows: TGCGCCAGCAGCCCCGAGGGACACACGGGATATGGCTACACCTTC. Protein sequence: CASSPEGHTGYGYTF. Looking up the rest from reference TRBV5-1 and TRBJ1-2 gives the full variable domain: KAGVTQTPRYLIKTRGQQVTLSCSPISGHRSVSWYQQTPGQGLQFLFEYFSETQRNKGNFPGRFSGRQFSNSRSEMNVSTLELGDSALYLCASSPEGHTGYGYTFGSGTRLTVV.